The 22 T cell receptor beta chains reported below all come from one sample, sequenced in a study of cytotoxic CD8 clonotypes in ibrutinib-treated CLL. Here immunoSEQ multiplex PCR was the method, and the copy in TCRdb shows in-frame clones only, minus some. The sample carries around 330,000 clones, 67% recorded once. Sequenced here: PBMCs, sampled after 36 months of ibrutinib treatment. The receptors shown here come from a human donor with chronic lymphocytic leukemia.

This clone was detected a few times. Additional DNA sequences in this sample encode the identical CDR3. The chain couples TRBV5-1 to TRBJ2-7; 8 bases match TRBD2. Per germline, CDR1 SGHRS and CDR2 YFSETQ. V lost 1 base and J lost 1; bases outside the gene matches: 1. This CDR3 has 14 residues. CDR3 region: CASSLTSGSYEQYF. CDR3 bases: TGCGCCAGCAGCTTGACTAGCGGTTCCTACGAGCAGTACTTC.

The chain combines TRBV7-2 with TRBJ2-2; 13 nucleotides agree with TRBD2. CDR3 size: 18 residues. V dropped 5 bases and J dropped 5; count of bases not matched to a gene: 11. CDR1 is SGHTA, CDR2 FQGNSA, per germline. CDR3 loop: CASSLPIVTSGRTGELFF. CDR3 in DNA: TGTGCCAGCAGCCTACCAATCGTGACTAGCGGGAGGACCGGGGAGCTGTTTTTT.

This clone has more than one count but fewer than ten. Here the CDR3 DNA reads TGTGCCAGCAGCTTGGGACTAGGGAGTGAAGAGACCCAGTACTTC. This encodes CASSLGLGSEETQYF. The V gene is TRBV7-3, the J gene TRBJ2-5; 8 nucleotides line up with TRBD2. Germline V gene data show CDR1 as SGHTA and CDR2 as FQGTGA. This CDR3 contains 15 residues. The junction had 6 bases not matched to a gene; V was cut back by 3 bases and J by 3 bases.

The genes are TRBV19 and TRBJ1-6; 10 positions agree with TRBD1. CDR3 size: 14 residues. Germline CDR1 and CDR2: LNHDA and SQIVND (reference sequence). The trim removed 6 bases at V and 9 bases at J, leaving 5 bases unmatched. The CDR3 reads CASRARTGGSPLHF. CDR3 nucleotide sequence: TGTGCCAGTAGGGCCAGGACAGGGGGTTCACCCCTCCACTTT.

The chain combines TRBV11-3 with TRBJ1-1, with 7 bases identical to TRBD1. The V gene end was trimmed by 6 bases and the J gene end by 2 bases; junction bases not matched to a gene: 9. CDR1 is SGHNT and CDR2 is YENEEA in the germline V gene. The CDR3 runs to 15 residues. CDR3 sequence (DNA): TGTGCCAGCAGTCCCACCGGGACAGTCAACACTGAAGCTTTCTTT. As protein: CASSPTGTVNTEAFF. Complete variable domain (other parts from reference TRBV11-3 and TRBJ1-1): EAGVVQSPRYKIIEKKQPVAFWCNPISGHNTLYWYLQNLGQGPELLIRYENEEAVDDSQLPKDRFSAERLKGVDSTLKIQPAELGDSAVYLCASSPTGTVNTEAFFGQGTRLTVV.

This clone was counted a single time. J is TRBJ2-3 and V is TRBV6-1, with 11 positions matching TRBD2. There are 15 residues in the CDR3. Per germline, CDR1 MNHNS and CDR2 SASEGT. V was clipped by 5 bases and J by 4 bases; unmatched bases: 5. The CDR3 DNA reads TGTGCCAGCAGTATACTAGCGGGGGTTTCAGATACGCAGTATTTT. Translating it yields CASSILAGVSDTQYF.

The rearrangement links TRBV7-9 to TRBJ2-5, with 9 nucleotides matching TRBD1. The V gene's germline CDR1 is SEHNR and CDR2 FQNEAQ (reference sequence). The junction had 5 bases not matched to a gene; V was cut back by 5 bases and J by 4 bases. This CDR3 is built from 14 residues. CDR3 residues: CASSPPGQGETQYF. The DNA of the CDR3 is TGTGCCAGCAGCCCCCCGGGACAGGGAGAGACCCAGTACTTC.

V gene TRBV6-5 combines with J gene TRBJ1-1; D remains unclear. CDR1 is MNHEY, CDR2 SVGAGI, per germline. This CDR3 is built from 13 residues. The V end lost 6 bases, the J end lost 4 bases, and 12 bases lay between the germline ends. The CDR3 nucleotides are TGTGCCAGCAGACGACCGGGGAGCACTGAAGCTTTCTTT. It yields the protein CASRRPGSTEAFF.

This chain connects TRBV5-6 to TRBJ2-7, with D possibly TRBD1 on 6 matching bases. Germline CDR1 SGHDT, CDR2 YYEEEE. This CDR3 has 13 amino acids. V was clipped by 4 bases and J by 4 bases, with 12 bases between them. For the CDR3, the DNA is TGTGCCAGCAGCACCGGGACACCTTACGAGCAGTACTTC. Its translation is CASSTGTPYEQYF.

This chain connects TRBV29-1 to TRBJ2-3; 10 positions match TRBD2. CDR1 and CDR2 from the germline V gene are SQVTM and ANQGSEA. V was pared by 5 bases and J by 0 bases, with 5 bases of the junction left unmatched. The CDR3 is 15 amino acids. For the CDR3, the DNA is TGCAGCGTTCGGGCACTAGCGGGGAGCACAGATACGCAGTATTTT. It translates to CSVRALAGSTDTQYF.

This clone was detected a few times. V and J are TRBV5-1 and TRBJ2-7, with D possibly matching TRBD1 (5 bases). The CDR3 consists of 13 residues. The germline V gene encodes CDR1 SGHRS and CDR2 YFSETQ. V was cut by 5 bases and J by 3 bases, with 12 bases left in between. Here the CDR3 reads CASSETDNYEQYF. CDR3 DNA sequence: TGCGCCAGCAGTGAGACAGATAACTACGAGCAGTACTTC.

The chain is built from TRBV15 and TRBJ2-7; tentative D call: TRBD1 (5 bases). Trimming stripped 7 bases from V and 0 bases from J, with 10 bases between. This CDR3 has 13 amino acids. Germline CDR1 is LNHNV and CDR2 is YYDKDF (reference sequence). Here the CDR3 DNA reads TGTGCCACCATCCGGACACACTCCTACGAGCAGTACTTC. The encoded protein is CATIRTHSYEQYF.

As DNA, the CDR3 is TGTGCCAGCAGCTCGGATGCAGGGCTCGAGCAGTACTTC. Protein: CASSSDAGLEQYF. This chain uses TRBV7-2 with TRBJ2-7; TRBD1 is a possible D gene (5 bases). The germline CDR1 and CDR2 sequences are SGHTA and FQGNSA. V shed 4 bases and J shed 6 bases, with 13 bases lying between them. This CDR3 has 13 amino acids.

This clone was detected only a few times. The chain employs TRBV6-5 and TRBJ1-5, with 7 bases fitting TRBD1. V was pared by 5 bases and J by 4 bases, with 5 bases of the junction left unmatched. CDR3 length: 14 amino acids. Germline lookup yields CDR1 MNHEY and CDR2 SVGAGI. CDR3: CASSTGTDNQPQHF. The CDR3 bases are TGTGCCAGCAGTACCGGGACAGATAATCAGCCCCAGCATTTT.

The J gene is TRBJ1-2, the V gene TRBV11-2; D not resolved. Trimming stripped 5 bases from V and 3 bases from J, with 13 bases between. CDR3 length equals 14 residues. From germline, CDR1 is SGHAT and CDR2 FQNNGV. This chain's CDR3 is CASSPYRGDYGYTF. CDR3 DNA sequence: TGTGCCAGCAGCCCGTACCGTGGGGACTATGGCTACACCTTC.

This clone was detected only a few times. This rearrangement joins TRBV19 to TRBJ2-2, with D tentatively TRBD1 or TRBD2 (5 bases each). The V end was cut by 7 bases, the J end by 2 bases, with 11 bases between. In germline, CDR1 is LNHDA, CDR2 SQIVND (reference sequence). This CDR3 is 14 amino acids long. The CDR3 nucleotides are TGTGCCAGTATAGGGACGCTTAACACCGGGGAGCTGTTTTTT. Its protein is CASIGTLNTGELFF. The whole variable domain, remainder taken from reference TRBV19 and TRBJ2-2, is DGGITQSPKYLFRKEGQNVTLSCEQNLNHDAMYWYRQDPGQGLRLIYYSQIVNDFQKGDIAEGYSVSREKKESFPLTVTSAQKNPTAFYLCASIGTLNTGELFFGEGSRLTVL.

This sequence joins TRBV2 and TRBJ1-5; unclear D gene. This CDR3 contains 13 residues. V dropped 6 bases and J dropped 3 bases, with 9 bases sitting between them. The germline V gene encodes CDR1 SNHLY and CDR2 FYNNEI. This CDR3 is CASRRWNNQPQHF. The DNA of the CDR3 is TGTGCCAGCAGGCGATGGAACAATCAGCCCCAGCATTTT.

This clone has only one observation. The chain employs TRBV4-1 and TRBJ2-5, with D perhaps matching TRBD1 or TRBD2 (6 bases each). Germline V lookup: CDR1 MGHRA, CDR2 YSYEKL. The germline V and J ends were trimmed by 2 bases and 5 bases, with 12 bases remaining between them. The CDR3 spans 14 residues. CDR3 in DNA: TGCGCCAGCAGCCAACCACTGGGGGGCGAGACCCAGTACTTC. Protein sequence: CASSQPLGGETQYF.

The gene calls are TRBV11-2 and TRBJ1-5; D gene ambiguous. The germline gives CDR1 SGHAT, CDR2 FQNNGV. CDR3 length: 13 residues. Trimming removed 0 bases at V and 5 bases at J, with 5 bases between. The CDR3 nucleotides read TGTGCCAGCAGCTTAGAGCCCCATCAGCCCCAGCATTTT. It translates to CASSLEPHQPQHF.

The V and J genes are TRBV5-1 and TRBJ1-4; D is unresolved. V lost 5 bases and J 5 bases, leaving 4 bases between the germline ends. Germline CDR1 reads SGHRS; CDR2 reads YFSETQ. This CDR3 is 11 amino acids long. The CDR3 sequence: CASRKNEKLFF. The DNA of the CDR3 is TGCGCCAGCAGGAAAAATGAAAAACTGTTTTTT.

This clone has only one observation. The V call is TRBV27, the J call TRBJ1-4; D uncertain. In germline, CDR1 is MNHEY, CDR2 SMNVEV (reference sequence). The V gene lost 2 bases and the J gene lost 3 bases, with 7 bases spanning the gap. The CDR3 length is 14 residues. The CDR3 DNA reads as TGTGCCAGCAGTTTACGTGTACCTAATGAAAAACTGTTTTTT. This codes for CASSLRVPNEKLFF. The whole variable domain, filled in from reference TRBV27 and TRBJ1-4, reads EAQVTQNPRYLITVTGKKLTVTCSQNMNHEYMSWYRQDPGLGLRQIYYSMNVEVTDKGDVPEGYKVSRKEKRNFPLILESPSPNQTSLYFCASSLRVPNEKLFFGSGTQLSVL.

This clone has only a few counts. V gene TRBV13 combines with J gene TRBJ1-1; no definite D call. Trimming removed 2 bases at V and 8 bases at J, with 6 bases between. This CDR3 region has 11 residues. From germline, CDR1 is PRHDT and CDR2 FYEKMQ (reference sequence). The CDR3 protein is CASSLTREAFF. CDR3 DNA sequence: TGTGCCAGCAGCTTAACACGGGAAGCTTTCTTT.